The 30 T cell receptor beta chains below all came from one sample that was sequenced in a study of regulatory T cells in long-lasting Graves disease. Through Arm-PCR of CDR3 regions and iRepertoire HTBI primers, TCR beta libraries were built. One entry per CDR3 protein, called by TCRdb with MiXCR from the multiplex PCR reads. The table has 530,000 or so distinct CDR3 sequences, about 16% seen once. Time point noted: newly diagnosed GD, antithyroid drugs for less than 3 months. Preparation of the TCR library used RNA extracted from PBMCs. The same data also contributed to another study, on T cells in Graves' hyperthyroidism and ophthalmopathy.

Sequencing was performed on peripheral blood mononuclear cells (PBMCs), taken at new diagnosis, from a patient treated with antithyroid drugs. The receptor source for this set is a man aged 18 to 29 with Graves disease.

The chain joins TRBV7-9 to TRBJ2-1, with TRBD2 matching over 11 bases. In germline, CDR1 is SEHNR, CDR2 FQNEAQ (reference sequence). The CDR3 has 15 residues. J gave up 7 bases and V 3 bases, and 5 bases lay outside the gene matches. This chain's CDR3 is CASSFSGRALNEQFF. In DNA, the CDR3 is TGTGCCAGCAGCTTTAGCGGGAGGGCCCTAAATGAGCAGTTCTTC.

The CDR3 DNA reads TGTGCCACGGGGACAGGGAGGCGAGAGACCCAGTACTTC. Its translation is CATGTGRRETQYF. The chain joins TRBV19 to TRBJ2-5, with 9 positions matching TRBD1. Losses at the gene ends were 10 bases for V and 4 bases for J; bases not matched to a gene: 7. CDR1 and CDR2 from the germline V gene are LNHDA and SQIVND (reference sequence). The CDR3 runs 13 residues.

This clonotype was detected ten times or more. The chain links TRBV12-3 or TRBV12-4 to TRBJ2-3; 10 bases agree with TRBD2. The CDR3 extends over 21 amino acids. The ends lost 6 bases at V and 0 bases at J; junction bases unmatched: 21. The CDR3: CASSPTNPIAGGVGSTDTQYF. The CDR3 nucleotides are TGTGCCAGCAGCCCGACTAATCCAATAGCGGGAGGAGTGGGAAGCACAGATACGCAGTATTTT.

The genes are TRBV20-1 and TRBJ2-3, with 7 bases matching TRBD2. V lost 1 base and J lost 4; bases outside the gene matches: 5. CDR1 and CDR2 (germline): DFQATT, SNEGSKA (reference sequence). The CDR3 contains 14 residues. Written as DNA, the CDR3 is TGCAGTGCTAGAGGGGCGGGAGTGTCAGATACGCAGTATTTT. Residues: CSARGAGVSDTQYF.

Worth noting for this clonotype: A read error may be the cause here, since a much bigger clone is one base away. The V gene is TRBV12-3 or TRBV12-4, the J gene TRBJ2-2; 10 positions agree with TRBD1. This CDR3 is 16 amino acids long. The junction had 5 bases not matched to a gene; V was cut back by 3 bases and J by 4 bases. CDR3 DNA sequence: TGTGCCAGCAGTTTTGGGACAGGGGCGAGCACCGGGGAGCTGTTTTTT. Residues: CASSFGTGASTGELFF.

This clonotype was seen many times. This chain connects TRBV11-2 to TRBJ2-7; D is unclear. Germline CDR1 is SGHAT and CDR2 is FQNNGV. There are 11 residues in the CDR3. Trimming took 4 bases from V and 7 from J, leaving 8 bases between them. The CDR3 DNA follows: TGTGCCAGCAGCTCGACGGCTGAGCAGTACTTC. Its translation: CASSSTAEQYF.

This clonotype was recorded many times. The rearrangement links TRBV29-1 to TRBJ1-2, with D possibly being TRBD1 (6 bases). CDR1 SQVTM and CDR2 ANQGSEA come from the germline V gene. V lost 4 bases, J lost 2 bases, and 14 bases lay in between. CDR3 length: 14 amino acids. DNA for the CDR3: TGCAGCGTTGTTTATGGGGGCGGAAACTATGGCTACACCTTC. It encodes CSVVYGGGNYGYTF. The variable domain in full, with the rest retrieved from reference TRBV29-1 and TRBJ1-2, is SAVISQKPSRDICQRGTSLTIQCQVDSQVTMMFWYRQQPGQSLTLIATANQGSEATYESGFVIDKFPISRPNLTFSTLTVSNMSPEDSSIYLCSVVYGGGNYGYTFGSGTRLTVV.

This clonotype was seen repeatedly, ten times or more. The rearrangement links TRBV3-1 to TRBJ2-4; D gene ambiguous. This CDR3 comprises 16 residues. Germline CDR1 LGHDT, CDR2 YNNKEL (reference sequence). The V end was cut by 2 bases, the J end by 6 bases, with 17 bases between. The CDR3 DNA reads TGTGCCAGCAGCCAAAACGAGGCGAAAATGGGAAACATTCAGTACTTC. Protein: CASSQNEAKMGNIQYF.

This clonotype showed up just a few times. The CDR3 here is CASSLGLENDEQFF. CDR3 nucleotides: TGTGCCAGCAGCTTAGGACTAGAGAACGATGAGCAGTTCTTC. The chain couples TRBV7-3 to TRBJ2-1; 7 positions agree with TRBD2. The CDR3 covers 14 residues. Trimming took 2 bases from V and 8 from J; bases not matched to a gene: 6. The germline gives CDR1 SGHTA, CDR2 FQGTGA. The whole variable domain, remainder taken from reference TRBV7-3 and TRBJ2-1, is GAGVSQTPSNKVTEKGKYVELRCDPISGHTALYWYRQSLGQGPEFLIYFQGTGAADDSGLPNDRFFAVRPEGSVSTLKIQRTERGDSAVYLCASSLGLENDEQFFGPGTRLTVL.

This clonotype occurred many times. The gene calls are TRBV29-1 and TRBJ2-7; tentative D call: TRBD1 (5 bases). Trimming took 0 bases from V and 8 from J, leaving 8 bases between them. CDR3 size: 11 residues. Germline CDR1 reads SQVTM; CDR2 reads ANQGSEA. In DNA form, the CDR3 reads TGCAGCGTTGAAGAGACAGTACAGCAGTACTTC. As protein: CSVEETVQQYF.

This clonotype was detected many times. This chain links TRBV27 with TRBJ2-5; D possibly corresponds to TRBD1 (6 bases). The CDR3 has 20 residues. The V gene lost 4 bases and the J gene lost 7 bases, with 34 bases spanning the gap. The germline V gene has CDR1 MNHEY and CDR2 SMNVEV (reference sequence). Written as DNA, the CDR3 is TGTGCCAGCAGTTCCCTAACCTTCGCCGAACCGGCCAGGGGTGCAGGGACCCAGTACTTC. Protein: CASSSLTFAEPARGAGTQYF.

This clonotype has ten or more counts. The V and J genes are TRBV27 and TRBJ1-6; D gene ambiguous. The CDR3 has 13 residues. The germline gives CDR1 MNHEY, CDR2 SMNVEV (reference sequence). With 3 bases removed from V and 9 bases from J, the gap between germline ends came to 9 bases. In DNA, the CDR3 is TGTGCCAGCAGTTTTTCTTCGGGTTCACCCCTCCACTTT. Amino acids: CASSFSSGSPLHF.

The V call is TRBV3-1, the J call TRBJ2-5, with 12 bases identical to TRBD2. The CDR3 runs to 14 residues. V shed 7 bases and J 4 bases; nucleotides not matched to a gene: 4. Germline CDR1 reads LGHDT; CDR2 reads YNNKEL (reference sequence). The CDR3 spells CASKEGLAGETQYF. The CDR3 nucleotides are TGTGCCAGCAAAGAGGGACTAGCGGGAGAGACCCAGTACTTC.

This clonotype was observed a handful of times. This rearrangement joins TRBV7-9 to TRBJ2-1; a possible D gene is TRBD1 (5 bases). Germline CDR1 is SEHNR and CDR2 is FQNEAQ (reference sequence). CDR3 length equals 16 residues. Trimming pared 5 bases from V and 5 bases from J, leaving 19 bases between. CDR3 residues: CASSRTQRSQHNEQFF. CDR3 sequence (DNA): TGTGCCAGCAGCCGGACACAGAGAAGCCAGCACAATGAGCAGTTCTTC.

This clonotype came up many times. This rearrangement joins TRBV3-1 to TRBJ2-3; D remains ambiguous. Looked up from germline, CDR1 is LGHDT and CDR2 is YNNKEL (reference sequence). The CDR3 runs to 14 residues. V lost 4 bases, J lost 0 bases, and 8 bases lay in between. The CDR3 DNA reads as TGTGCCAGCAGCCTCTCCAGAAGCACAGATACGCAGTATTTT. Its protein is CASSLSRSTDTQYF.

The chain links TRBV29-1 to TRBJ2-1; 13 nucleotides agree with TRBD2. Germline V gene data show CDR1 as SQVTM and CDR2 as ANQGSEA. After removal of 7 bases from V and 7 bases from J, the junction contained 7 bases not matched to a gene. This CDR3 comprises 14 residues. The chain's CDR3 is CSARLAGGQNEQFF. DNA for the CDR3: TGCAGCGCACGACTAGCGGGAGGACAAAATGAGCAGTTCTTC.

This clonotype showed up many times. This chain connects TRBV20-1 to TRBJ2-1; 12 bases align to TRBD2. The CDR3 runs to 15 residues. The germline gives CDR1 DFQATT, CDR2 SNEGSKA (reference sequence). With 3 bases clipped from V and 7 bases from J, the junction kept 7 bases outside the gene matches. CDR3 region: CSASRLAGASNEQFF. The DNA for the CDR3 is TGCAGTGCTAGCCGACTAGCGGGAGCTTCTAATGAGCAGTTCTTC.

This clonotype was counted ten times or more. The chain uses TRBV27 and TRBJ2-3, with a tentative D call TRBD2 (5 bases). CDR1 MNHEY and CDR2 SMNVEV come from the germline V gene (reference sequence). The CDR3 totals 13 residues. Trimming stripped 2 bases from V and 14 bases from J, with 17 bases between. The CDR3 nucleotides are TGTGCCAGCAGTTTAATACGGGATCCTAGGCCGTATTTT. Its translation: CASSLIRDPRPYF.

This clonotype has at least ten counts. The rearrangement joins TRBV30 to TRBJ2-1; TRBD1 might be the D (6 bases). Germline values: CDR1 GTSNPN, CDR2 SVGIG (reference sequence). Trimming cost V 5 bases and J 10 bases, with 15 bases left between them. CDR3 size: 12 residues. CDR3 DNA sequence: TGTGCCTGGGGGGCGCTTGGACAGGAGCAGTTCTTC. Its protein is CAWGALGQEQFF.

J is TRBJ2-7 and V is TRBV28, with D uncertain. The germline V gene has CDR1 MDHEN and CDR2 SYDVKM. The CDR3 consists of 11 residues. V was trimmed by 9 bases and J by 3 bases, leaving 9 bases between them. CDR3 loop: CASTGRYEQYF. DNA for the CDR3: TGTGCCAGTACGGGCCGCTACGAGCAGTACTTC. Filled out from reference TRBV28 and TRBJ2-7, the complete variable domain reads DVKVTQSSRYLVKRTGEKVFLECVQDMDHENMFWYRQDPGLGLRLIYFSYDVKMKEKGDIPEGYSVSREKKERFSLILESASTNQTSMYLCASTGRYEQYFGPGTRLTVT.

The chain links TRBV20-1 to TRBJ2-1; D gene uncertain. CDR3 length: 13 residues. Germline loops: CDR1 DFQATT, CDR2 SNEGSKA (reference sequence). Trimming shortened V by 3 bases and J by 0 bases, and 6 bases separated the two germline ends. CDR3 nucleotide sequence: TGCAGTGCTAGTCCGAGCTCCTACAATGAGCAGTTCTTC. Its translation: CSASPSSYNEQFF.

This clonotype was counted at least ten times. This chain links TRBV7-9 with TRBJ2-7; 11 bases agree with TRBD2. V lost 5 bases, J lost 3 bases, and 9 bases stayed unmatched. Looked up from germline, CDR1 is SEHNR and CDR2 is FQNEAQ (reference sequence). The CDR3 covers 16 residues. The CDR3 loop is CASSPRLAGRNYEQYF. CDR3 in DNA: TGTGCCAGCAGCCCCCGACTAGCGGGACGGAACTACGAGCAGTACTTC. The full variable domain, with the rest looked up from reference TRBV7-9 and TRBJ2-7, is DTGVSQNPRHKITKRGQNVTFRCDPISEHNRLYWYRQTLGQGPEFLTYFQNEAQLEKSRLLSDRFSAERPKGSFSTLEIQRTEQGDSAMYLCASSPRLAGRNYEQYFGPGTRLTVT.

This clonotype has ten or more counts. This sequence joins TRBV28 and TRBJ2-4, with a tentative D call TRBD2 (5 bases). V gave up 5 bases and J gave up 0 bases, with 8 bases separating them. The CDR3 sequence is 14 residues long. CDR1 is MDHEN, CDR2 SYDVKM, per germline. This chain's CDR3 is CASSTGLAKNIQYF. Here the CDR3 DNA reads TGTGCCAGCAGTACCGGACTAGCCAAAAACATTCAGTACTTC.

The V call is TRBV29-1, the J call TRBJ1-2; D call uncertain. Trimming took off 4 bases at V and 2 bases at J, with 8 bases between the two ends. There are 12 residues in the CDR3. Germline loops: CDR1 SQVTM, CDR2 ANQGSEA. CDR3 nucleotides: TGCAGCGTTGCGCCAGGAAACTATGGCTACACCTTC. Encoded protein: CSVAPGNYGYTF.

This clonotype was counted between two and nine times. The chain combines TRBV12-5 with TRBJ2-1; 7 positions agree with TRBD2. In germline, CDR1 is LGHNT, CDR2 FRNRAP. V lost 4 bases and J lost 9; bases outside the gene matches: 9. CDR3 length: 14 amino acids. CDR3 bases: TGTGCTAGTGGTTCGTCAGCGGGGAGGGGTGAGCAGTTCTTC. This codes for CASGSSAGRGEQFF.

Ten or more counts support this clonotype. The CDR3 loop reads CASSLEGLAGLTQYF. The CDR3 coding sequence is TGTGCCAGCAGCTTAGAGGGACTAGCGGGACTCACGCAGTATTTT. The chain recombines TRBV11-2 with TRBJ2-3; 13 bases line up with TRBD2. Germline V gene lookup returns CDR1 SGHAT and CDR2 FQNNGV. The CDR3 has 15 amino acids. Trimming removed 0 bases from V and 9 bases from J; junction bases left unmatched: 3.

At least ten counts were recorded for this clonotype. The chain recombines TRBV12-3 or TRBV12-4 with TRBJ1-2, with a weak D call TRBD1 (6 bases). V lost 5 bases to trimming and J lost 4 bases, with 14 bases between them. The CDR3 has 14 amino acids. This CDR3 reads CASSPLTGRYGYTF. Written as DNA, the CDR3 is TGTGCCAGCAGTCCCCTGACAGGACGCTATGGCTACACCTTC.

The V call is TRBV20-1, the J call TRBJ2-3; 12 bases are shared with TRBD2. This CDR3 spans 15 amino acids. Germline CDR1 reads DFQATT; CDR2 reads SNEGSKA (reference sequence). With V trimmed by 4 bases and J by 2 bases, 4 bases remained unmatched. The CDR3 nucleotides are TGCAGTGCTACGGGACTAGCGGGTTACACAGATACGCAGTATTTT. Its translation is CSATGLAGYTDTQYF.

The chain carries TRBV12-5 and TRBJ1-5; D ambiguous. Trimming removed 4 bases at V and 2 bases at J, with 15 bases between. This CDR3 has 16 residues. CDR1 and CDR2 (germline): LGHNT, FRNRAP. This CDR3 is CASGSDRWYGNQPQHF. The CDR3 coding sequence is TGTGCTAGTGGTTCGGACCGGTGGTACGGCAATCAGCCCCAGCATTTT.

The sample holds a few counts of this clonotype. The chain employs TRBV5-1 and TRBJ1-2; 12 bases agree with TRBD1. V lost 2 bases and J lost 2; bases outside the gene matches: 4. This CDR3 is 16 amino acids long. From germline, CDR1 is SGHRS and CDR2 YFSETQ. The CDR3 is CASSFVGQGANYGYTF. The CDR3 region has the DNA TGCGCCAGCAGCTTTGTGGGACAGGGGGCCAACTATGGCTACACCTTC.